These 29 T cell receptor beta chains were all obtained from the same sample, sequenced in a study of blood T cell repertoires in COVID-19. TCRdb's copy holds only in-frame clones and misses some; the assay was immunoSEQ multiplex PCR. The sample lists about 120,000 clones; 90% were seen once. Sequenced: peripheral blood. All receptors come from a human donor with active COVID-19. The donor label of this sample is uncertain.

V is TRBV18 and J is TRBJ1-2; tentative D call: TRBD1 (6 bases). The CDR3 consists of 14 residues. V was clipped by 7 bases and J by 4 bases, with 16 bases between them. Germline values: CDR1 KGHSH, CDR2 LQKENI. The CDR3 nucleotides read TGTGCCAGCTTGGGAGACAGGACCCCCTATGGCTACACCTTC. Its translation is CASLGDRTPYGYTF.

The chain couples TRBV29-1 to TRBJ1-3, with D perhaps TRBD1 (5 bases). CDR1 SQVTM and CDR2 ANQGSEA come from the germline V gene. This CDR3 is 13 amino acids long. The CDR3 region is CSARGFPGNTIYF. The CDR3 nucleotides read TGCAGTGCCCGGGGGTTCCCTGGAAACACCATATATTTT.

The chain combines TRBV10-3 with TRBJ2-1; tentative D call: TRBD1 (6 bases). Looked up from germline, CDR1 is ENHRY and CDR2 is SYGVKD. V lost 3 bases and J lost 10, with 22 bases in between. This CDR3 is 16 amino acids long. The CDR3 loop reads CAISDWGQSTNEEQFF. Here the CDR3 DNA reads TGTGCCATCAGTGATTGGGGGCAAAGCACCAATGAAGAGCAGTTCTTC.

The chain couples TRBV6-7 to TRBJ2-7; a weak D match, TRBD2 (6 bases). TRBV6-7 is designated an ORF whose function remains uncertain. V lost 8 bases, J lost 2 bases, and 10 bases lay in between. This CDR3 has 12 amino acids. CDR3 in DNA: TGTGCCAGCCGGGACTGCACCTACGAGCAGTACTTC. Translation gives CASRDCTYEQYF.

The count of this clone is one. The CDR3, as DNA: TGTGCCAGCAGTTCCCCGACACTGAGCTCCTACGAGCAGTACTTC. This translates into CASSSPTLSSYEQYF. This chain joins TRBV6-1 and TRBJ2-7; D is unresolved. Trimming left V 5 bases short and J 0 bases short, with 14 bases between. CDR1 and CDR2 from the germline V gene are MNHNS and SASEGT. The CDR3 runs to 15 residues.

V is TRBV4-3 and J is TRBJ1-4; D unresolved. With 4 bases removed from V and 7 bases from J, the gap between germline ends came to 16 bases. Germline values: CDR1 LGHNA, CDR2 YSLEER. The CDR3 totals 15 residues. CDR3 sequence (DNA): TGCGCCAGCAGCCTAATAAAGTCTCGTAGTGAAAAACTGTTTTTT. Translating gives CASSLIKSRSEKLFF.

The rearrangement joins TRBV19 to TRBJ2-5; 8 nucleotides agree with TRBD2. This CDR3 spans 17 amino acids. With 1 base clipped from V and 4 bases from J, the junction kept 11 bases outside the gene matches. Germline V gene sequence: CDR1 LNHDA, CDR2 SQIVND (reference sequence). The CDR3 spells CASSIVLLAAGGETQYF. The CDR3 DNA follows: TGTGCCAGTAGTATAGTCCTACTAGCGGCGGGTGGAGAGACCCAGTACTTC.

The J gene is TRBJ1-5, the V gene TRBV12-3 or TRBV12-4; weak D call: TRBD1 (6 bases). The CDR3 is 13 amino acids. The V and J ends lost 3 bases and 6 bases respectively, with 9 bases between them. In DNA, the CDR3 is TGTGCCAGCAGTTTGCAGGGGATTCAGCCCCAGCATTTT. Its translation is CASSLQGIQPQHF.

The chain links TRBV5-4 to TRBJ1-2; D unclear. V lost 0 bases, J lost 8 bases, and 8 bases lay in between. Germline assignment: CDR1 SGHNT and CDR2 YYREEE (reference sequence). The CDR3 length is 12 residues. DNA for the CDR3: TGTGCCAGCAGCTTGGGGGCGGGAGGCTACACCTTC. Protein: CASSLGAGGYTF.

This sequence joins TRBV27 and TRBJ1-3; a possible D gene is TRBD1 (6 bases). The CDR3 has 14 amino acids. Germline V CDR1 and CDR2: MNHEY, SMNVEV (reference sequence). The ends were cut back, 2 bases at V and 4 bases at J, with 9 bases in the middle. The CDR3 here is CASSLRQGGNTIYF. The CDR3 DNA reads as TGTGCCAGCAGTTTAAGGCAGGGGGGAAACACCATATATTTT.

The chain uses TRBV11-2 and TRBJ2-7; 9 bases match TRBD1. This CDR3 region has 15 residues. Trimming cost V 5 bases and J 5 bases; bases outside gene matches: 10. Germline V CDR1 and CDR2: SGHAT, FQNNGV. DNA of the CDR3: TGTGCCAGCAGCAGTTCGCGGGACAGGGCTGACGAGCAGTACTTC. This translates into CASSSSRDRADEQYF.

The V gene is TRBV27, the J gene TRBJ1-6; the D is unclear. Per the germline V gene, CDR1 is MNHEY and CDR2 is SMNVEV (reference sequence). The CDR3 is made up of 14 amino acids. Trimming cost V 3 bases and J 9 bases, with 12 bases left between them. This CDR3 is CASSFVVTASPLHF. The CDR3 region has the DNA TGTGCCAGCAGTTTTGTCGTAACAGCTTCACCCCTCCACTTT.

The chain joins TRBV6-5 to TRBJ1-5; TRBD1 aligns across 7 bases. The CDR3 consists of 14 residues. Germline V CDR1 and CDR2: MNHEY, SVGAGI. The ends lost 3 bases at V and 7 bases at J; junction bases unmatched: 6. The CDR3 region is CASSYQGGGQPQHF. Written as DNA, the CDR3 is TGTGCCAGCAGTTATCAGGGGGGTGGACAGCCCCAGCATTTT.

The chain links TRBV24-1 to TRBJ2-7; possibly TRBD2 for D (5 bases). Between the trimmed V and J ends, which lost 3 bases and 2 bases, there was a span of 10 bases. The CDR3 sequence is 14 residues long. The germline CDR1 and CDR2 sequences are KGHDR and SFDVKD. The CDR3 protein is CATSDGGLAYEQYF. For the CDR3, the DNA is TGTGCCACCAGTGATGGAGGCTTAGCCTACGAGCAGTACTTC.

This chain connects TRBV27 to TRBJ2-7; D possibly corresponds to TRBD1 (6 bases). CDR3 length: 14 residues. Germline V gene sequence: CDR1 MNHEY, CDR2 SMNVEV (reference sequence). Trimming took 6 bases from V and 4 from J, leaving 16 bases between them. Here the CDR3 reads CASSRSGTYYEQYF. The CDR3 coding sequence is TGTGCCAGCAGCCGCTCCGGGACATATTACGAGCAGTACTTC.

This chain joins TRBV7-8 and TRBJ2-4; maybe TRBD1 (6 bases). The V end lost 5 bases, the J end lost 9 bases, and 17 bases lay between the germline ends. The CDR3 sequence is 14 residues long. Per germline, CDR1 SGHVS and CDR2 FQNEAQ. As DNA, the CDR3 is TGTGCCAGCAGCAGTAGGGGGACCGAAGGCATTCAGTACTTC. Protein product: CASSSRGTEGIQYF.

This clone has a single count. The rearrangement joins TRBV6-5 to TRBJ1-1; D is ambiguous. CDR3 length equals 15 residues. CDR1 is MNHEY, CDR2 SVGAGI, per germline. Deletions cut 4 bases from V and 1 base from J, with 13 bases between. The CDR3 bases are TGTGCCAGCAGTTTCTCTGTCGAGGGGAACACTGAAGCTTTCTTT. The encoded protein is CASSFSVEGNTEAFF.

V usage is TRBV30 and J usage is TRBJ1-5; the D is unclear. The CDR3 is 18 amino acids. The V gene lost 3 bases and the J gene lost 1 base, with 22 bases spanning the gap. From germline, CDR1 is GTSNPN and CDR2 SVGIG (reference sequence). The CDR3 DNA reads TGTGCCTGGAGGGTGACACTTATTCGGCAGACGAGCAATCAGCCCCAGCATTTT. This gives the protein CAWRVTLIRQTSNQPQHF.

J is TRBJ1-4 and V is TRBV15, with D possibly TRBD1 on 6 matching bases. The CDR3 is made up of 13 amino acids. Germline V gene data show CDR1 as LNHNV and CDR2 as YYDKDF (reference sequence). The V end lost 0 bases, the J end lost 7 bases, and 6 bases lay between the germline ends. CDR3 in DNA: TGTGCCACCAGCAGAGAAGGGGGTGAAAAACTGTTTTTT. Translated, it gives CATSREGGEKLFF. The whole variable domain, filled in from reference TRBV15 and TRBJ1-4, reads DAMVIQNPRYQVTQFGKPVTLSCSQTLNHNVMYWYQQKSSQAPKLLFHYYDKDFNNEADTPDNFQSRRPNTSFCFLDIRSPGLGDTAMYLCATSREGGEKLFFGSGTQLSVL.

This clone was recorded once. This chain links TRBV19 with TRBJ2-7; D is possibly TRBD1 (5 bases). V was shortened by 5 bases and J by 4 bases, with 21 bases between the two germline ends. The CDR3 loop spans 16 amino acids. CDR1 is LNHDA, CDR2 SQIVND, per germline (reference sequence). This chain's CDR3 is CASSPSPRSRDYEQYF. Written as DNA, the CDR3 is TGTGCCAGTAGTCCATCCCCTCGGTCCAGGGATTACGAGCAGTACTTC. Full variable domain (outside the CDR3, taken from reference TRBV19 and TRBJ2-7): DGGITQSPKYLFRKEGQNVTLSCEQNLNHDAMYWYRQDPGQGLRLIYYSQIVNDFQKGDIAEGYSVSREKKESFPLTVTSAQKNPTAFYLCASSPSPRSRDYEQYFGPGTRLTVT.

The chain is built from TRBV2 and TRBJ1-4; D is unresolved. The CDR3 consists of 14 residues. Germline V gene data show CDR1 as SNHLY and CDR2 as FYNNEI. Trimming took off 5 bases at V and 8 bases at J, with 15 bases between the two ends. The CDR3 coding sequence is TGTGCCAGCAGTAGACACCACCAACAGGAAAAACTGTTTTTT. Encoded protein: CASSRHHQQEKLFF.

The DNA for the CDR3 is TGTGCCAGCTCCTCGACAGGTCAGGGGGGGACCCAGTACTTC. Translated: CASSSTGQGGTQYF. The chain uses TRBV19 and TRBJ2-5; perhaps TRBD1 as D (7 bases). The CDR3 runs to 14 residues. Germline assignment: CDR1 LNHDA and CDR2 SQIVND (reference sequence). V lost 9 bases to trimming and J lost 7 bases, with 21 bases between them.

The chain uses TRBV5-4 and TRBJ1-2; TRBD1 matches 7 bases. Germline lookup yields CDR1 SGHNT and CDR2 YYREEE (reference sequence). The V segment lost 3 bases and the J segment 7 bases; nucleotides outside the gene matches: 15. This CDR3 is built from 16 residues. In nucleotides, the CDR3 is TGTGCCAGCAGCTCCAATACAGGGGCCATTTTACTTGGCTACACCTTC. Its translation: CASSSNTGAILLGYTF.

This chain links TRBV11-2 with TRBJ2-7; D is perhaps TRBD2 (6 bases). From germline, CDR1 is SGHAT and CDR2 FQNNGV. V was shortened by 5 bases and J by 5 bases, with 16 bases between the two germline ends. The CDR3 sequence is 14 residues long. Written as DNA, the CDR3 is TGTGCCAGCAGCCCCCGCGGGGTGGTCCACGAGCAGTACTTC. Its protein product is CASSPRGVVHEQYF.

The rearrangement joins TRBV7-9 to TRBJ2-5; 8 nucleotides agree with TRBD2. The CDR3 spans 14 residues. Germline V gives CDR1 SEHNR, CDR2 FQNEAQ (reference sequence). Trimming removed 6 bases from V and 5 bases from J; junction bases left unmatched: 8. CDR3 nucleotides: TGTGCCAGCAGAGTCGACGGGGGGGCGGAGACCCAGTACTTC. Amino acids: CASRVDGGAETQYF.

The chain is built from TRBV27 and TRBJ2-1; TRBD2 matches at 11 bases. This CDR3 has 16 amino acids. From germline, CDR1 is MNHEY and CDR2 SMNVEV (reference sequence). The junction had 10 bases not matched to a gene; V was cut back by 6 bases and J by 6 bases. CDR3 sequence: CASSRPRSGGGNEQFF. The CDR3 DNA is TGTGCCAGCAGCCGACCCCGTAGCGGGGGGGGCAATGAGCAGTTCTTC.

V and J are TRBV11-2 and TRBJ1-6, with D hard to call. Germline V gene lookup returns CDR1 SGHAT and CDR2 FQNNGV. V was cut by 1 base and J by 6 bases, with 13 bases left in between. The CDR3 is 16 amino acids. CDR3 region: CASSLAPAGFNSPLHF. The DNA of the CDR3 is TGTGCCAGCAGCTTAGCTCCGGCCGGGTTTAATTCACCCCTCCACTTT.

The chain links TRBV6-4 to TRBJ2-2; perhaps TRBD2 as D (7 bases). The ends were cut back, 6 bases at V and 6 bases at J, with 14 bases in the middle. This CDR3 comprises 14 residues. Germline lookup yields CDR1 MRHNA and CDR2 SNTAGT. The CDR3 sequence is CASSPEGGSGELFF. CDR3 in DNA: TGTGCCAGCAGCCCAGAGGGGGGGTCCGGGGAGCTGTTTTTT.

In DNA, the CDR3 is TGTGCCACCAGCGCCACAGGGGATCCAGGCAATCAGCCCCAGCATTTT. As protein: CATSATGDPGNQPQHF. The rearrangement links TRBV15 to TRBJ1-5, with TRBD1 identical over 7 bases. Germline CDR1 reads LNHNV; CDR2 reads YYDKDF (reference sequence). The CDR3 is made up of 16 amino acids. J was trimmed by 2 bases and V by 5 bases; bases with no gene match: 9.